The present entry profiles one T cell receptor beta chain with its context. These data belong to a study of blood T cell repertoires in COVID-19. The repertoire was sequenced with immunoSEQ multiplex PCR; TCRdb's copy has only in-frame clones and lacks some. Of some 100,000 clones in the sample, about 85% were seen once. The clonotype comes from a woman aged 70 to 79 with active or convalescent COVID-19. The sample taken for sequencing was peripheral blood.

CDR3 sequence: CASSVYEIGYEQYF. DNA for the CDR3: TGTGCCAGCAGCGTATATGAGATCGGCTACGAGCAGTACTTC. The chain carries TRBV9 and TRBJ2-7; D not resolved. Germline loops: CDR1 SGDLS, CDR2 YYNGEE. V lost 1 base to trimming and J lost 3 bases, with 11 bases between them. The CDR3 totals 14 residues.